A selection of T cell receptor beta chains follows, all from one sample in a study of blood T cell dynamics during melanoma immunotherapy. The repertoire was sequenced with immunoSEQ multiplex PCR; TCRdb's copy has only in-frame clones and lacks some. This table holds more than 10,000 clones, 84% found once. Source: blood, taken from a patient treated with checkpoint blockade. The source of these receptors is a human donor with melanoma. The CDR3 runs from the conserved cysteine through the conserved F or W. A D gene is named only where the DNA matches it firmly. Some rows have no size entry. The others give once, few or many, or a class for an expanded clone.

CASSLGTVTEAFF,TGTGCCAGCAGCTTGGGGACTGTTACTGAAGCTTTCTTT,TRBJ1-1,NA,NA,TRBV4-2
CASSPTGSMNTEAFF,TGTGCCAGCAGTCCGACAGGGTCAATGAACACTGAAGCTTTCTTT,TRBJ1-1,NA,TRBD1,TRBV2
CASSPPRSGRNTDTQYF,TGTGCCAGCTCACCACCGAGGTCGGGACGGAACACAGATACGCAGTATTTT,TRBJ2-3,NA,NA,TRBV18
CAIRGRESTEAFF,TGTGCCATCCGGGGGAGGGAGAGCACTGAAGCTTTCTTT,TRBJ1-1,NA,NA,TRBV28
CASRGQSAYYGYTF,TGTGCCAGCAGGGGACAGTCCGCCTACTATGGCTACACCTTC,TRBJ1-2,NA,TRBD1,TRBV6-5
CASSLRQVGDDQPQHF,TGTGCCAGCAGCCTAAGACAGGTGGGGGATGATCAGCCCCAGCATTTT,TRBJ1-5,NA,NA,TRBV13
CASSQETGASQPQHF,TGCGCCAGCAGCCAAGAAACGGGGGCGTCTCAGCCCCAGCATTTT,TRBJ1-5,NA,NA,TRBV4-1
CASTPQGYEQYF,TGTGCCAGCACCCCTCAGGGATACGAGCAGTACTTC,TRBJ2-7,NA,NA,TRBV2
CASGYEKLFF,TGTGCCAGTGGATATGAAAAACTGTTTTTT,TRBJ1-4,NA,NA,TRBV19
CASSVGGRTGNTIYF,TGTGCCAGCAGCGTAGGCGGGCGAACTGGAAACACCATATATTTT,TRBJ1-3,NA,NA,TRBV9
CASSYSPGFAAEYF,TGTGCCAGCAGTTACTCCCCGGGATTTGCGGCGGAGTACTTC,TRBJ2-7,once,NA,TRBV10-3
CASSPTRGTMHEQYF,TGTGCCAGCAGCCCCACAAGGGGGACGATGCACGAGCAGTACTTC,TRBJ2-7,NA,NA,TRBV6-5
CASRGGPQHF,TGTGCCAGTCGGGGGGGGCCCCAGCATTTT,TRBJ1-5,NA,NA,TRBV6-5
CASSPRLRTGSGNTIYF,TGTGCCAGCAGCCCTCGTTTAAGGACAGGCTCTGGAAACACCATATATTTT,TRBJ1-3,NA,TRBD1,TRBV9
CASSLAVGQGLRETQYF,TGTGCCAGCAGTCTGGCGGTGGGACAGGGACTTCGGGAGACCCAGTACTTC,TRBJ2-5,NA,TRBD1,TRBV28
CASIKDRADYGYTF,TGTGCCAGCATTAAAGACAGGGCAGACTATGGCTACACCTTC,TRBJ1-2,NA,TRBD1,TRBV2
CASSHDRSAGNTIYF,TGTGCCAGCAGCCACGACAGGTCTGCTGGAAACACCATATATTTT,TRBJ1-3,NA,NA,TRBV5-5